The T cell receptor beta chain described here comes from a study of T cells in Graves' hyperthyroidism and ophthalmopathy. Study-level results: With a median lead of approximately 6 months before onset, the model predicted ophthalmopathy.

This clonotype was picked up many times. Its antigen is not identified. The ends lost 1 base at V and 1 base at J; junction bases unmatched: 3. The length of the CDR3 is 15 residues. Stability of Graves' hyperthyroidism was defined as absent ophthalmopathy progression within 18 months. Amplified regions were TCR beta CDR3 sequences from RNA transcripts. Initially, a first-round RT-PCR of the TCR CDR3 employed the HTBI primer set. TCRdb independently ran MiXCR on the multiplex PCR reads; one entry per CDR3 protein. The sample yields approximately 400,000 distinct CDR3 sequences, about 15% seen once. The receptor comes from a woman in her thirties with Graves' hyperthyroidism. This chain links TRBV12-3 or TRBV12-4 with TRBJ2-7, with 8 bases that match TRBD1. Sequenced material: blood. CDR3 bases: TGTGCCAGCAGTTTAGGGGGACAGGAGTCCTACGAGCAGTACTTC. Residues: CASSLGGQESYEQYF.